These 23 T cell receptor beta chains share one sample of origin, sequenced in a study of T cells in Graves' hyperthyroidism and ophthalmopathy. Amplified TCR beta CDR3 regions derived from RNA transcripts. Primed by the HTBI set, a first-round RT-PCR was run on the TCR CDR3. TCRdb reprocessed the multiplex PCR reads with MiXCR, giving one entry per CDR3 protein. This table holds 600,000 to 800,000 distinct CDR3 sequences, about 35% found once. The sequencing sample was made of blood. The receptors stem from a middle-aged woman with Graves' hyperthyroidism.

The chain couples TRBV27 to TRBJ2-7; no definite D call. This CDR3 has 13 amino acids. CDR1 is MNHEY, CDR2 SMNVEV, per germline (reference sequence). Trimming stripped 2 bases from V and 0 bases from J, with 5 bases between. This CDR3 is CASSLSTSYEQYF. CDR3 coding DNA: TGTGCCAGCAGTTTAAGTACCTCCTACGAGCAGTACTTC.

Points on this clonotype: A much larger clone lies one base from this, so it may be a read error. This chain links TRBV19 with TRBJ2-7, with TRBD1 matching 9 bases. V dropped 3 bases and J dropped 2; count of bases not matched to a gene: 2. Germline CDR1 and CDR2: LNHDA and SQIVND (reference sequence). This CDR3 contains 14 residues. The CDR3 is CASSIGTGTYEQYF. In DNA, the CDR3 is TGTGCCAGTAGTATCGGGACAGGGACCTACGAGCAGTACTTC.

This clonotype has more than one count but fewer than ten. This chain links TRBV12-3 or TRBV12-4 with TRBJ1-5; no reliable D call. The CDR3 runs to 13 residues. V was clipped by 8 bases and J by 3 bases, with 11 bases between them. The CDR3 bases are TGTGCCAGCGGAGGGAACAACAATCAGCCCCAGCATTTT. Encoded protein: CASGGNNNQPQHF.

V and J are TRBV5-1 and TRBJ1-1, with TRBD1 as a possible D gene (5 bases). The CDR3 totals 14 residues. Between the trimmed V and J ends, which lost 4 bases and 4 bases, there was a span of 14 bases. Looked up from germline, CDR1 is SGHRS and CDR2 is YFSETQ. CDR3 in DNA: TGCGCCAGCAGCCGGGGGACGGCGCGCACTGAAGCTTTCTTT. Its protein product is CASSRGTARTEAFF.

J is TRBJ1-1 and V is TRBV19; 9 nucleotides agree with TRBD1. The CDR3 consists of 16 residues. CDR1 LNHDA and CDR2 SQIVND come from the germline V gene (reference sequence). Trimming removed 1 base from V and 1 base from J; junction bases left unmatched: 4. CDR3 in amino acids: CASSIGTGAKNTEAFF. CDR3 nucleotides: TGTGCCAGTAGTATAGGGACAGGGGCAAAGAACACTGAAGCTTTCTTT.

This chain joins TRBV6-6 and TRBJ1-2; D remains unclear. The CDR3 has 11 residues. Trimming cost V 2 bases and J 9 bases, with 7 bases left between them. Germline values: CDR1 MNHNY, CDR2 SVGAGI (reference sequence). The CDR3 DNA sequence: TGTGCCAGCAGTTACCCGACCCGCTACACCTTC. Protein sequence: CASSYPTRYTF.

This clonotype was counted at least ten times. Written as DNA, the CDR3 is TGCAGTGCTGGACTACAGGGGATTCATCAGCCCCAGCATTTT. It translates to CSAGLQGIHQPQHF. V is TRBV20-1 and J is TRBJ1-5, with 7 nucleotides matching TRBD1. Germline V gives CDR1 DFQATT, CDR2 SNEGSKA (reference sequence). CDR3 length equals 14 residues. V shed 5 bases and J 5 bases; nucleotides not matched to a gene: 9.

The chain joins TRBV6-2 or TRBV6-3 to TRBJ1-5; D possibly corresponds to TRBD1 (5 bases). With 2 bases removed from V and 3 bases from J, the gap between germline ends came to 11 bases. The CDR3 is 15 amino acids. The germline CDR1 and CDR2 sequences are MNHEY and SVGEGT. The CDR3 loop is CASSYGGEPNQPQHF. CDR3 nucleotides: TGTGCCAGCAGTTACGGAGGGGAACCCAATCAGCCCCAGCATTTT.

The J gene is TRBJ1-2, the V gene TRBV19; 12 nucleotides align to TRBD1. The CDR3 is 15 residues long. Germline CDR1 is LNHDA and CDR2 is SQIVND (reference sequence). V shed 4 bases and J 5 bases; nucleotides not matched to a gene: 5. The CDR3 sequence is CASSTRDRGLYGYTF. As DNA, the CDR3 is TGTGCCAGTAGTACCCGGGACAGGGGGCTGTATGGCTACACCTTC.

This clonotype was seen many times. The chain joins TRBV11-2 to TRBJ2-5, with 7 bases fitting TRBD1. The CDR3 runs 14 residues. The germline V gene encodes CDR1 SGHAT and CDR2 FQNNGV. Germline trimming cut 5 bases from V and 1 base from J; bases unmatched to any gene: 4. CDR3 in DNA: TGTGCCAGCAGCCCCCGGACAGGCCAAGAGACCCAGTACTTC. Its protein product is CASSPRTGQETQYF.

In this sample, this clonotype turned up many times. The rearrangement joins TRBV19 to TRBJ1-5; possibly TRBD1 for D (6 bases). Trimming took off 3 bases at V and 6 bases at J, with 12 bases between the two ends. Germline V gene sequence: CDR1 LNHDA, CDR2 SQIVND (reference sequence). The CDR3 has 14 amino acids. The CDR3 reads CASSMNRVGQPQHF. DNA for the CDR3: TGTGCCAGTAGTATGAACAGGGTCGGTCAGCCCCAGCATTTT.

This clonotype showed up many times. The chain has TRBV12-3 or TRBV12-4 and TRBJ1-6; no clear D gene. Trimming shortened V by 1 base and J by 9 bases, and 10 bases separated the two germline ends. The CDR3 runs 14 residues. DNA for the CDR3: TGTGCCAGCAGTTTAGAGGTGACGCTTTCACCCCTCCACTTT. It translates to CASSLEVTLSPLHF.

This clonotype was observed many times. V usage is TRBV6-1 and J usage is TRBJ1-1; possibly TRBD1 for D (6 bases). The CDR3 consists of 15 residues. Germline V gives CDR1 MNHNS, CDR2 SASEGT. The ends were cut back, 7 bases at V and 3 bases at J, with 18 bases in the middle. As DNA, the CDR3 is TGTGCCAGCACTCAAACAGGGACGACGGACACTGAAGCTTTCTTT. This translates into CASTQTGTTDTEAFF.

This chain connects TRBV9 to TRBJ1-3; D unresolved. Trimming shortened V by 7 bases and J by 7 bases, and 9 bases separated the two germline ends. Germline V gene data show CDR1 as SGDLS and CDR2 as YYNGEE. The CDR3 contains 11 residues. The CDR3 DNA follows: TGTGCCAGCGGGGATGCGAACACCATATATTTT. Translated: CASGDANTIYF.

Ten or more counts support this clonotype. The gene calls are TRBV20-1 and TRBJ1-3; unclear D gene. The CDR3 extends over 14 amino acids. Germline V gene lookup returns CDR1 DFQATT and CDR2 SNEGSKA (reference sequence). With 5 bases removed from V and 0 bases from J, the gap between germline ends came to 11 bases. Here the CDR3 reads CSAELFSSGNTIYF. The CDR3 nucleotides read TGCAGTGCTGAACTCTTCTCCTCTGGAAACACCATATATTTT.

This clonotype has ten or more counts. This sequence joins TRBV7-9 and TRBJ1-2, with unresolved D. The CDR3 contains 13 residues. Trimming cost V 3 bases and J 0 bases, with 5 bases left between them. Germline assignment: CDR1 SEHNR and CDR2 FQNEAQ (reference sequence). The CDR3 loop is CASSFSTNYGYTF. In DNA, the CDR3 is TGTGCCAGCAGCTTCAGTACTAACTATGGCTACACCTTC.

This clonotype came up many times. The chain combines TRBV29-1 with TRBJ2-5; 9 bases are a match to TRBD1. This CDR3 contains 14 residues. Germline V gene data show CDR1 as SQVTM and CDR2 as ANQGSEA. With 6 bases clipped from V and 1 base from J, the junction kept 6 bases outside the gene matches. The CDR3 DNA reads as TGCAGCGTGGGAAGGACAGGGGTCCAAGAGACCCAGTACTTC. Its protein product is CSVGRTGVQETQYF.

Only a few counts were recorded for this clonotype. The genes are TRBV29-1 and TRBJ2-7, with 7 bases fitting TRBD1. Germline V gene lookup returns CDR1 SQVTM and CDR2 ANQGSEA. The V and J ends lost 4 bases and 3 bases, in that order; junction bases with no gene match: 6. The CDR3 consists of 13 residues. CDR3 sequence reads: CSVALDRNYEQYF. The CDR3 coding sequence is TGCAGCGTTGCCTTGGACAGGAACTACGAGCAGTACTTC.

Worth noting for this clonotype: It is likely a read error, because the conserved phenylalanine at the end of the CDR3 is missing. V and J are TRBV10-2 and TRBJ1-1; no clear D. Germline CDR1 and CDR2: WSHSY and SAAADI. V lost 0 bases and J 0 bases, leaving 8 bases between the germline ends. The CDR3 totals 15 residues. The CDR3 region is CASSESVILNTEAFL. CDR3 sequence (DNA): TGCGCCAGCAGTGAGTCGGTTATTTTGAACACTGAAGCTTTCCTT.

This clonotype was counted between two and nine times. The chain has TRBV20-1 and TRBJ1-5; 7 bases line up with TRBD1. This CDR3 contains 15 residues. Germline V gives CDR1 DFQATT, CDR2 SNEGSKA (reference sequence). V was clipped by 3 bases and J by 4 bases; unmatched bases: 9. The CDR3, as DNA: TGCAGTGCTAGGTACAGGGGAGTCGGGAATCAGCCCCAGCATTTT. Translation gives CSARYRGVGNQPQHF.

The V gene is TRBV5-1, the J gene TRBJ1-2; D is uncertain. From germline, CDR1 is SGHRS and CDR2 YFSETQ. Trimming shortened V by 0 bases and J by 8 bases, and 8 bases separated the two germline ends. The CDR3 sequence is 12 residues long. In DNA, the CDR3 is TGCGCCAGCAGCTTGGCCTCTGAGGGCTACACCTTC. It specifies CASSLASEGYTF.

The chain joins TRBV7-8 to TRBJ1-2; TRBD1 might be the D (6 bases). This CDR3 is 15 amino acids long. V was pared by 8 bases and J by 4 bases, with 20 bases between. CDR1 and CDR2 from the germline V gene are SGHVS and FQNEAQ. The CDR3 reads CASGTSVGDRYGYTF. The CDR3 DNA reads TGTGCCAGCGGGACAAGCGTGGGGGATCGCTATGGCTACACCTTC. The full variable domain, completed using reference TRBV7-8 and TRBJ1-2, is GAGVSQSPRYKVAKRGQDVALRCDPISGHVSLFWYQQALGQGPEFLTYFQNEAQLDKSGLPSDRFFAERPEGSVSTLKIQRTQQEDSAVYLCASGTSVGDRYGYTFGSGTRLTVV.

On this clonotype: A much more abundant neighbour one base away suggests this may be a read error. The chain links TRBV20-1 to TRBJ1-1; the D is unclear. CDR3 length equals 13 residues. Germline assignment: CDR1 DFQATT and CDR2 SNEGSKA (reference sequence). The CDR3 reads CRASNTGAREAFF. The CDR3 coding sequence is TGCAGAGCTAGCAACACGGGCGCAAGGGAAGCTTTCTTT.